Presented here are 31 T cell receptor beta chains from one specimen sequenced in a study of blood T cell repertoires in COVID-19. Produced via immunoSEQ multiplex PCR; TCRdb's table is partial and in-frame only. This table holds roughly 68,000 clones, roughly 85% found once. The sequencing input was peripheral blood. The receptors derive from a human donor in a cohort sampled during active COVID-19.

This chain links TRBV28 with TRBJ2-1; D not certain. Germline V gives CDR1 MDHEN, CDR2 SYDVKM. V lost 6 bases and J lost 2, with 5 bases in between. The CDR3 spans 12 residues. The CDR3 sequence is CASSRPYNEQFF. CDR3 DNA sequence: TGTGCCAGCAGCCGTCCCTACAATGAGCAGTTCTTC.

This sequence joins TRBV11-2 and TRBJ2-2; 9 bases are a match to TRBD2. Losses at the gene ends were 2 bases for V and 2 bases for J; bases not matched to a gene: 3. The germline V gene has CDR1 SGHAT and CDR2 FQNNGV. This CDR3 comprises 16 residues. This chain's CDR3 is CASSLNSGGNTGELFF. The DNA of the CDR3 is TGTGCCAGCAGCTTAAATAGCGGGGGAAACACCGGGGAGCTGTTTTTT.

V is TRBV29-1 and J is TRBJ2-5; D perhaps matches TRBD1 (5 bases). The length of the CDR3 is 12 residues. Germline assignment: CDR1 SQVTM and CDR2 ANQGSEA. Trimming shortened V by 4 bases and J by 3 bases, and 9 bases separated the two germline ends. CDR3: CSVVRVEETQYF. For the CDR3, the DNA is TGCAGCGTTGTCAGGGTGGAAGAGACCCAGTACTTC.

The rearrangement uses TRBV5-4 and TRBJ2-5; D ambiguous. Trimming took off 0 bases at V and 5 bases at J, with 11 bases between the two ends. This CDR3 has 14 amino acids. CDR1 SGHNT and CDR2 YYREEE come from the germline V gene (reference sequence). This CDR3 is CASSLVSRLETQYF. The CDR3 bases are TGTGCCAGCAGCTTGGTGTCCAGGCTCGAGACCCAGTACTTC.

The J gene is TRBJ2-1, the V gene TRBV4-1; maybe TRBD2 (6 bases). Germline CDR1 and CDR2: MGHRA and YSYEKL. The CDR3 is made up of 17 amino acids. V was pared by 0 bases and J by 2 bases, with 14 bases between. The CDR3 reads CASSQDPGVRTYNEQFF. DNA for the CDR3: TGCGCCAGCAGCCAAGATCCGGGAGTAAGGACCTACAATGAGCAGTTCTTC.

This sequence joins TRBV7-8 and TRBJ1-3; perhaps TRBD1 as D (6 bases). V lost 0 bases and J lost 3, with 18 bases in between. The CDR3 is 18 residues long. CDR1 and CDR2 from the germline V gene are SGHVS and FQNEAQ. The CDR3 region is CASSLAAGGGASGNTIYF. CDR3 nucleotide sequence: TGTGCCAGCAGCTTAGCTGCCGGTGGGGGGGCGAGTGGAAACACCATATATTTT.

This chain uses TRBV27 with TRBJ1-2; no clear D gene. Between the trimmed V and J ends, which lost 2 bases and 10 bases, there was a span of 14 bases. The CDR3 runs 13 residues. Germline CDR1 reads MNHEY; CDR2 reads SMNVEV (reference sequence). This CDR3 is CASSLQRSGSYTF. The CDR3 DNA is TGTGCCAGCAGTTTACAGCGGTCTGGATCCTACACCTTC.

The chain combines TRBV18 with TRBJ2-1, with 9 bases fitting TRBD1. With V trimmed by 1 base and J by 7 bases, 2 bases remained unmatched. Looked up from germline, CDR1 is KGHSH and CDR2 is LQKENI. The CDR3 extends over 14 amino acids. CDR3 in DNA: TGTGCCAGCTCACCACTTGACAGGGGGAATGAGCAGTTCTTC. Translated, it gives CASSPLDRGNEQFF.

This sequence joins TRBV4-3 and TRBJ2-2, with D tentatively TRBD1 (6 bases). The length of the CDR3 is 15 residues. V was pared by 3 bases and J by 5 bases, with 13 bases between. CDR1 and CDR2 from the germline V gene are LGHNA and YSLEER. The CDR3 is CASSHNDRRTGELFF. The CDR3, as DNA: TGCGCCAGCAGCCACAACGACAGGAGGACCGGGGAGCTGTTTTTT.

The chain links TRBV5-8 to TRBJ2-7; D possibly corresponds to TRBD2 (6 bases). This CDR3 has 14 residues. Trimming removed 1 base from V and 0 bases from J, with 8 bases in between. Germline CDR1 and CDR2: SGHTS and YDEGEE. The CDR3 DNA sequence: TGTGCCAGCAGCTTGTACGGGGGCTCCTACGAGCAGTACTTC. Its translation: CASSLYGGSYEQYF.

The J gene is TRBJ2-6, the V gene TRBV7-8; TRBD1 might be the D (6 bases). CDR1 SGHVS and CDR2 FQNEAQ come from the germline V gene. Deletions cut 5 bases from V and 0 bases from J, with 17 bases between. CDR3 length: 18 amino acids. The CDR3 loop is CASSKKSTGGSGANVLTF. CDR3 nucleotide sequence: TGTGCCAGCAGCAAAAAGTCGACAGGCGGCTCTGGGGCCAACGTCCTGACTTTC.

In nucleotides, the CDR3 is TGTGCCAGTAGTATAGATCGCAGCGAGAACACTGAAGCTTTCTTT. Translated, it gives CASSIDRSENTEAFF. The chain carries TRBV19 and TRBJ1-1; D call uncertain. The CDR3 has 15 residues. Germline CDR1 is LNHDA and CDR2 is SQIVND (reference sequence). Trimming left V 0 bases short and J 1 base short, with 9 bases between.

This rearrangement joins TRBV28 to TRBJ1-6; 7 nucleotides match TRBD1. CDR1 is MDHEN and CDR2 is SYDVKM in the germline V gene. The CDR3 is 19 amino acids. Trimming at V came to 2 bases and at J to 5 bases, leaving 15 bases not matched to a gene. The CDR3 DNA follows: TGTGCCAGCAGTTTACTCTTCGGGACAGCCGTCTTGCATAATTCACCCCTCCACTTT. Protein sequence: CASSLLFGTAVLHNSPLHF. The full variable domain, its missing parts supplied by reference TRBV28 and TRBJ1-6, is DVKVTQSSRYLVKRTGEKVFLECVQDMDHENMFWYRQDPGLGLRLIYFSYDVKMKEKGDIPEGYSVSREKKERFSLILESASTNQTSMYLCASSLLFGTAVLHNSPLHFGNGTRLTVT.

This chain uses TRBV28 with TRBJ2-7; 10 bases agree with TRBD2. The CDR3 has 15 amino acids. Germline loops: CDR1 MDHEN, CDR2 SYDVKM. The V gene end was trimmed by 3 bases and the J gene end by 6 bases; junction bases not matched to a gene: 8. CDR3 protein: CASSFNSGRASEQYF. The CDR3 bases are TGTGCCAGCAGTTTTAACAGCGGGAGGGCCAGCGAGCAGTACTTC.

CDR3 protein: CASRVSGSTDTQYF. DNA for the CDR3: TGTGCCAGCAGAGTTTCCGGGAGTACAGATACGCAGTATTTT. The V gene is TRBV6-4, the J gene TRBJ2-3; TRBD2 might be the D (6 bases). The CDR3 runs 14 residues. With 6 bases removed from V and 3 bases from J, the gap between germline ends came to 13 bases. Germline CDR1 MRHNA, CDR2 SNTAGT.

The V call is TRBV5-1, the J call TRBJ2-1; 9 bases align to TRBD2. The germline V gene has CDR1 SGHRS and CDR2 YFSETQ. V lost 0 bases and J lost 4; bases outside the gene matches: 5. CDR3 length: 16 amino acids. In DNA, the CDR3 is TGCGCCAGCAGCTTGGTTCCCAGCGGGGGGTACAATGAGCAGTTCTTC. This codes for CASSLVPSGGYNEQFF.

The chain uses TRBV6-1 and TRBJ2-5, with a weak D call TRBD2 (5 bases). Germline CDR1 MNHNS, CDR2 SASEGT. With 2 bases removed from V and 4 bases from J, the gap between germline ends came to 11 bases. This CDR3 has 14 residues. The CDR3 DNA reads as TGTGCCAGCAGTGAAAGTCGGGGTCGAGAGACCCAGTACTTC. Protein sequence: CASSESRGRETQYF.

This rearrangement joins TRBV6-1 to TRBJ1-4; TRBD1 aligns across 7 bases. The CDR3 has 15 residues. J lost 3 bases, V lost 2 bases, and 3 bases had no gene match. CDR1 and CDR2 (germline): MNHNS, SASEGT. The CDR3 DNA reads TGTGCCAGCAGTGAATCGGACAGGTCTAATGAAAAACTGTTTTTT. Amino acids: CASSESDRSNEKLFF.

This chain joins TRBV6-2 or TRBV6-3 and TRBJ2-1, with 13 bases lining up with TRBD2. The CDR3 totals 14 residues. The germline V gene encodes CDR1 MNHEY and CDR2 SVGEGT. The V gene end was trimmed by 6 bases and the J gene end by 9 bases; junction bases not matched to a gene: 5. The CDR3 reads CASSLRLAGGEQFF. CDR3 in DNA: TGTGCCAGCAGCCTTAGACTAGCGGGGGGTGAGCAGTTCTTC.

The J gene is TRBJ1-5, the V gene TRBV20-1; 8 bases match TRBD1. Trimming cost V 3 bases and J 6 bases; bases outside gene matches: 10. Looked up from germline, CDR1 is DFQATT and CDR2 is SNEGSKA (reference sequence). The CDR3 consists of 15 residues. The CDR3 DNA reads TGCAGTGCTAGTAGACAGGGGTGGGAAGGTCAGCCCCAGCATTTT. Protein: CSASRQGWEGQPQHF.

This chain connects TRBV20-1 to TRBJ1-2, with D tentatively TRBD1 (6 bases). V shed 3 bases and J shed 4 bases, with 9 bases lying between them. The CDR3 is made up of 12 amino acids. The V gene's germline CDR1 is DFQATT and CDR2 SNEGSKA (reference sequence). CDR3 bases: TGCAGTGCTAGTAGGACAGTCTATGGCTACACCTTC. It yields the protein CSASRTVYGYTF.

This chain's CDR3 is CASSSLAGGLYNEQFF. CDR3 in DNA: TGCGCCAGCAGCTCACTAGCGGGGGGACTATACAATGAGCAGTTCTTC. The V and J genes are TRBV5-1 and TRBJ2-1, with 12 bases lining up with TRBD2. Germline V lookup: CDR1 SGHRS, CDR2 YFSETQ. Trimming at V came to 3 bases and at J to 4 bases, leaving 5 bases not matched to a gene. The CDR3 has 16 residues.

J is TRBJ2-7 and V is TRBV2; 10 nucleotides agree with TRBD2. Germline V lookup: CDR1 SNHLY, CDR2 FYNNEI. J lost 7 bases, V lost 6 bases, and 6 bases had no gene match. This CDR3 is 13 amino acids long. The CDR3 loop reads CASRKTSGYEQYF. CDR3 sequence (DNA): TGTGCCAGCAGGAAGACTAGCGGGTATGAGCAGTACTTC.

The rearrangement uses TRBV9 and TRBJ1-1; 7 nucleotides align to TRBD1. V lost 0 bases, J lost 7 bases, and 6 bases stayed unmatched. CDR1 is SGDLS, CDR2 YYNGEE, per germline. CDR3 length equals 14 residues. The CDR3 sequence is CASSVGPQGNEAFF. CDR3 DNA: TGTGCCAGCAGCGTAGGGCCACAGGGGAATGAAGCTTTCTTT.

The chain is built from TRBV7-6 and TRBJ2-5, with 9 bases aligning to TRBD2. V was pared by 1 base and J by 1 base, with 4 bases of the junction left unmatched. Germline values: CDR1 SGHVS, CDR2 FNYEAQ. The CDR3 is made up of 16 amino acids. CDR3 region: CASSLGVAGAQETQYF. DNA of the CDR3: TGTGCCAGCAGCTTAGGGGTAGCGGGAGCCCAAGAGACCCAGTACTTC.

The rearrangement links TRBV10-1 to TRBJ2-3, with D unresolved. The CDR3 is made up of 13 amino acids. Looked up from germline, CDR1 is WNHNN and CDR2 is SYGVQD (reference sequence). The germline V and J ends were trimmed by 5 bases and 0 bases, with 6 bases remaining between them. CDR3 sequence reads: CASSLASTDTQYF. The CDR3 region has the DNA TGCGCCAGCAGTTTGGCTAGCACAGATACGCAGTATTTT.

This clone was observed a few times. V and J are TRBV6-6 and TRBJ2-7, with TRBD1 matching over 7 bases. The CDR3 consists of 15 residues. The J segment lost 1 base and the V segment lost 6 bases, leaving 9 bases of the junction unmatched. Germline loops: CDR1 MNHNY, CDR2 SVGAGI (reference sequence). The CDR3 reads CASRSRQGRSYEQYF. The CDR3 coding sequence is TGTGCCAGCAGGTCTCGACAGGGTAGATCCTACGAGCAGTACTTC.

The chain recombines TRBV24-1 with TRBJ2-7, with a weak D call TRBD1 (6 bases). Germline CDR1 is KGHDR and CDR2 is SFDVKD. The ends were cut back, 4 bases at V and 2 bases at J, with 14 bases in the middle. CDR3 length: 15 residues. CDR3 coding DNA: TGTGCCACCAGTGACACGACAGGAACGACCTACGAGCAGTACTTC. Translated: CATSDTTGTTYEQYF.

This clone has just a few counts. The V and J genes are TRBV9 and TRBJ2-7, with 8 bases matching TRBD2. J gave up 3 bases and V 0 bases, and 5 bases lay outside the gene matches. CDR3 length equals 15 residues. Germline CDR1 SGDLS, CDR2 YYNGEE. CDR3 sequence: CASSVAPSGLYEQYF. For the CDR3, the DNA is TGTGCCAGCAGCGTAGCTCCTAGCGGGCTCTACGAGCAGTACTTC.

The J gene is TRBJ2-2, the V gene TRBV20-1; D is perhaps TRBD1 (5 bases). Trimming cost V 3 bases and J 1 base, with 12 bases left between them. This CDR3 is 15 amino acids long. CDR1 and CDR2 from the germline V gene are DFQATT and SNEGSKA (reference sequence). As DNA, the CDR3 is TGCAGTGCTAGTGTGGTGCAGGGGAACACCGGGGAGCTGTTTTTT. Amino acid sequence: CSASVVQGNTGELFF.

V and J are TRBV18 and TRBJ1-3, with D possibly being TRBD1 (6 bases). The CDR3 loop spans 14 amino acids. Germline V gives CDR1 KGHSH, CDR2 LQKENI. V shed 2 bases and J shed 2 bases, with 7 bases lying between them. The CDR3 protein is CASSPNRAGNTIYF. DNA for the CDR3: TGTGCCAGCTCACCAAACAGGGCTGGAAACACCATATATTTT.